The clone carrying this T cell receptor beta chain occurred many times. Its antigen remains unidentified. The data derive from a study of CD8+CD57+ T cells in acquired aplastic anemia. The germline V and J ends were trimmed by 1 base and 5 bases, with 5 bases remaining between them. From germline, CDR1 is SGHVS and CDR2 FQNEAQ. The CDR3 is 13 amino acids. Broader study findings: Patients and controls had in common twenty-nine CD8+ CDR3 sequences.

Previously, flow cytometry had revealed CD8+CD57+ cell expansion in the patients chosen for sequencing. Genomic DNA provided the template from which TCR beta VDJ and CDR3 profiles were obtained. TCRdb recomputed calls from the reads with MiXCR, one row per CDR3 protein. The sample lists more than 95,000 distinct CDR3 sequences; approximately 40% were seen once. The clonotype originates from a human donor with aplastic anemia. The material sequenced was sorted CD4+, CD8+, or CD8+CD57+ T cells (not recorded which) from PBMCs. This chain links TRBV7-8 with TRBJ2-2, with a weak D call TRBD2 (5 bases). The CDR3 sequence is CASSLGGTGELFF. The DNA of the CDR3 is TGTGCCAGCAGCTTAGGAGGGACCGGGGAGCTGTTTTTT.